This T cell receptor beta chain was found in a study of T-cell reconstitution after alpha-beta-depleted transplantation in children. Germline V gives CDR1 MGHRA, CDR2 YSYEKL. This CDR3 is built from 16 residues. The library targeted TCRbeta and was prepared with unique molecular identifiers. TCRdb redid the calling of the PCR reads with MiXCR, one entry per CDR3 protein. The sample records hundreds of thousands of distinct CDR3 sequences, approximately 16% being singletons. Concerning this clonotype: The germline gene is not matched at one end of the junction; a read error may be the cause.

Sequencing used PBMCs from the stem cell graft donor, obtained from the stem cell graft. This chain joins TRBV4-1 and TRBJ1-1; D ambiguous. This receptor was obtained from a human donor who donated a stem cell graft to a child with acute myeloid leukemia. The CDR3 is CASSQELGRTNTEAFF. CDR3 coding DNA: TGCGCCAGTAGCCAAGAATTAGGCAGGACGAACACTGAAGCTTTCTTT.